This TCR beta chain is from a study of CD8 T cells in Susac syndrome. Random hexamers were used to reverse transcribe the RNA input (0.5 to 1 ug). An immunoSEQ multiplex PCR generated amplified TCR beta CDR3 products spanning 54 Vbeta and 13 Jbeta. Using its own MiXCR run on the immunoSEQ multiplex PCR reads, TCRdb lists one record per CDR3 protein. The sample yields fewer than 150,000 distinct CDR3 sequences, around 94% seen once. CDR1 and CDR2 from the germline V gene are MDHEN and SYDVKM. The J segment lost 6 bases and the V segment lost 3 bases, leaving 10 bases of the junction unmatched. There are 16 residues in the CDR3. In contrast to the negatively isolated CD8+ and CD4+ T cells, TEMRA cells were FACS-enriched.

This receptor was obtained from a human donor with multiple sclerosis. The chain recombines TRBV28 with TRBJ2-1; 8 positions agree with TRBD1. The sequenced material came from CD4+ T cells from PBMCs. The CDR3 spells CASSFLWQGASNEQFF. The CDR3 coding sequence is TGTGCCAGCAGTTTTCTATGGCAGGGGGCGAGCAATGAGCAGTTCTTC.